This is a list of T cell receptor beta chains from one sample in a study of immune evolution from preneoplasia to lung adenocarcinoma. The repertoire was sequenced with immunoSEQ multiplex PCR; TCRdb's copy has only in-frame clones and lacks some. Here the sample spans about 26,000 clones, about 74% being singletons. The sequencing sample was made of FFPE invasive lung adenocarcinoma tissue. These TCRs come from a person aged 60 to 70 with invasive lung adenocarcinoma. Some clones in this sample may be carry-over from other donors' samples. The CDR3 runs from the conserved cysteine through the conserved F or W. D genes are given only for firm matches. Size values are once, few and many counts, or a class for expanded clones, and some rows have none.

CASSQDRTGGYTF	TGTGCCAGCAGCCAGGACAGGACCGGTGGCTACACCTTC	TRBV5-6	medium-sized	TRBD1	TRBJ1-2
CASRELAKNIQYF	TGTGCCAGTAGAGAACTAGCCAAAAACATTCAGTACTTC	TRBV19	.	.	TRBJ2-4
CASSPQGSGGYTF	TGTGCCAGCAGCCCCCAGGGTAGTGGTGGCTACACCTTC	TRBV7-9	.	.	TRBJ1-2
CASSSDPGTGQETQYF	TGTGCCAGCAGCTCGGACCCCGGGACAGGGCAAGAGACCCAGTACTTC	TRBV11-3	.	TRBD1	TRBJ2-5
CASSEVRATGELFF	TGTGCCAGCAGTGAAGTACGGGCCACCGGGGAGCTGTTTTTT	TRBV25-1	.	.	TRBJ2-2
CASSLGGSLFF	TGTGCCAGCAGCTTAGGTGGGAGTCTGTTCTTC	TRBV7-2	.	.	TRBJ2-1
CSVKRQGDEKLFF	TGCAGCGTTAAGAGGCAGGGTGATGAAAAACTGTTTTTT	TRBV29-1	.	.	TRBJ1-4
CASRPGGPDTGELFF	TGTGCCAGCAGACCCGGAGGGCCGGACACCGGGGAGCTGTTTTTT	TRBV6-1	few	.	TRBJ2-2
CASSLGDSLSGNTIYF	TGTGCCAGTAGCTTGGGAGACAGCCTCTCTGGAAACACCATATATTTT	TRBV19	.	.	TRBJ1-3
CASSLRSQQGNYGYTF	TGTGCCAGCAGTTTACGTAGCCAACAGGGAAACTATGGCTACACCTTC	TRBV28	.	.	TRBJ1-2
CASNPGDTNTGELFF	TGTGCCAGCAACCCAGGGGACACGAACACCGGGGAGCTGTTTTTT	TRBV7-2	.	.	TRBJ2-2
CAKAGGGTTGELFF	TGTGCCAAGGCGGGAGGGGGAACCACCGGGGAGCTGTTTTTT	TRBV30	few	TRBD2	TRBJ2-2
CASSFGARVGRSYNEQFF	TGTGCCAGCAGTTTTGGGGCCCGTGTCGGGAGGTCCTACAATGAGCAGTTCTTC	TRBV27	.	TRBD2	TRBJ2-1
CSVEGQGLRDEQFF	TGCAGCGTTGAGGGACAGGGATTACGCGATGAGCAGTTCTTC	TRBV29-1	.	TRBD1	TRBJ2-1
CASRREASEAGELFF	TGTGCCAGCCGAAGGGAGGCTAGCGAAGCCGGGGAGCTGTTTTTT	TRBV2	.	.	TRBJ2-2
CASSIAGWGGYTF	TGTGCCAGCAGTATAGCGGGTTGGGGTGGCTACACCTTC	TRBV6-5	.	.	TRBJ1-2
CASNNDRNYGYTF	TGTGCCAGTAATAACGACAGAAACTATGGCTACACCTTC	TRBV19	.	.	TRBJ1-2
CASTKRGSGANVLTF	TGTGCCAGCACCAAAAGGGGCTCTGGGGCCAACGTCCTGACTTTC	TRBV11-3	once	.	TRBJ2-6
CASSRTLAGGSYEQYF	TGTGCCAGCAGCCGAACCTTAGCGGGAGGGTCCTACGAGCAGTACTTC	TRBV5-4	.	TRBD2	TRBJ2-7
CASGVSNQPQHF	TGTGCCAGTGGCGTGAGCAATCAGCCCCAGCATTTT	TRBV19	.	.	TRBJ1-5
CSVENMGQGEEQYF	TGCAGCGTTGAAAACATGGGACAGGGAGAGGAGCAGTACTTC	TRBV29-1	few	TRBD1	TRBJ2-7
CASSLGSPSYNEQFF	TGCGCCAGCAGCCTCGGGAGCCCCTCCTACAATGAGCAGTTCTTC	TRBV5-1	.	.	TRBJ2-1
CASSIRGSLNEKLFF	TGTGCCAGCAGTATCCGTGGGAGCCTTAATGAAAAACTGTTTTTT	TRBV6-5	few	.	TRBJ1-4
CASSDGASGAGGTDTQYF	TGCGCCAGCAGTGATGGGGCTAGCGGAGCGGGAGGTACAGATACGCAGTATTTT	TRBV10-1	.	TRBD2	TRBJ2-3
CASSGTGGSYNEQFF	TGCGCCAGCAGTGGGACAGGGGGCTCCTACAATGAGCAGTTCTTC	TRBV10-1	.	TRBD1	TRBJ2-1
CASSLNPGGGGELFF	TGCGCCAGCAGCTTAAACCCGGGAGGAGGCGGGGAGCTGTTTTTT	TRBV5-1	.	TRBD2	TRBJ2-2
CASSVEGSGTRGDTQYF	TGTGCCAGCAGCGTAGAAGGTAGCGGGACGAGGGGGGATACGCAGTATTTT	TRBV9	once	TRBD2	TRBJ2-3
CASSSVSGANVLTF	TGTGCCAGCAGCTCTGTATCTGGGGCCAACGTCCTGACTTTC	TRBV7-9	.	.	TRBJ2-6
CASSAHRDYNSPLHF	TGTGCCAGCAGTGCCCACAGGGACTATAATTCACCCCTCCACTTT	TRBV6-4	.	.	TRBJ1-6
CASSPQTGNQPQHF	TGTGCCAGCAGTCCACAGACGGGAAATCAGCCCCAGCATTTT	TRBV28	.	.	TRBJ1-5
CASSLGGGRQTDTQYF	TGTGCCAGCAGCTTAGGGGGCGGGAGGCAGACAGATACGCAGTATTTT	TRBV13	.	TRBD2	TRBJ2-3
CASSLVSSGIVETQYF	TGTGCCAGCAGTTTGGTCTCTAGCGGGATCGTAGAGACCCAGTACTTC	TRBV28	once	TRBD2	TRBJ2-5
CASSEYGVLNTEAFF	TGTGCCAGCAGTGAATATGGAGTTTTGAACACTGAAGCTTTCTTT	TRBV2	.	.	TRBJ1-1
CASLGTGSSGANVLTF	TGCGCCAGCTTGGGGACAGGAAGCTCTGGGGCCAACGTCCTGACTTTC	TRBV5-1	few	TRBD1	TRBJ2-6
CASRGGQLNTEAFF	TGCGCCAGCAGGGGGGGACAGCTAAACACTGAAGCTTTCTTT	TRBV5-1	.	TRBD1	TRBJ1-1
CASSPFRRDYYNEQFF	TGTGCCAGCAGCCCCTTCAGGAGGGACTACTACAATGAGCAGTTCTTC	TRBV6-6	.	TRBD2	TRBJ2-1
CASRGLPGHLPDEQFF	TGTGCCAGCAGGGGGCTCCCGGGACACCTCCCAGATGAGCAGTTCTTC	TRBV7-6	few	.	TRBJ2-1
CASSLLTSGNDNEQFF	TGTGCCAGCAGTTTACTGACTAGCGGGAATGACAATGAGCAGTTCTTC	TRBV28	.	TRBD2	TRBJ2-1
CAWSPTTGRNEKLFF	TGTGCCTGGAGTCCAACAACAGGAAGAAATGAAAAACTGTTTTTT	TRBV30	few	.	TRBJ1-4
CAANRDLNEKLFF	TGTGCCGCCAACCGGGACCTTAATGAAAAACTGTTTTTT	TRBV28	.	.	TRBJ1-4
CASSQLITGLGHEKLFF	TGTGCCAGCAGTCAACTTATTACAGGGCTAGGTCACGAAAAACTGTTTTTT	TRBV7-8	.	.	TRBJ1-4